The subject of this entry is one T cell receptor beta chain. Trimming shortened V by 2 bases and J by 9 bases, and 17 bases separated the two germline ends. The V gene's germline CDR1 is SGHAT and CDR2 FQNNGV. This CDR3 is 15 amino acids long. This record comes from a study of graft-versus-host responses after intestinal transplantation. Method: immunoSEQ multiplex PCR; TCRdb's copy keeps in-frame clones and lacks some. The sample carries approximately 32,000 clones, about 94% recorded once. This specimen was PBMCs, taken 16 days after intestinal transplant. The chain joins TRBV11-2 to TRBJ2-1, with D possibly being TRBD1 or TRBD2 (5 bases each). The sequence was obtained from a human patient who received an intestinal transplant, so some T cells may come from the graft donor. This chain's CDR3 is CASSLYGTPRSEQFF. The DNA for the CDR3 is TGTGCCAGCAGCTTATACGGGACGCCCCGGAGTGAGCAGTTCTTC. The entire variable domain, with the rest obtained from reference TRBV11-2 and TRBJ2-1, is as follows: EAGVAQSPRYKIIEKRQSVAFWCNPISGHATLYWYQQILGQGPKLLIQFQNNGVVDDSQLPKDRFSAERLKGVDSTLKIQPAKLEDSAVYLCASSLYGTPRSEQFFGPGTRLTVL.